This is a list of T cell receptor beta chains from one sample in a study of cytomegalovirus exposure and HLA in healthy donors. Here immunoSEQ multiplex PCR was the method, and the copy in TCRdb shows in-frame clones only, minus some. The data hold 150,000 or so clones, with around 79% observed a single time. The sample consisted of PBMCs. The receptors stem from a man aged 18 to 30 in good health and CMV-seronegative. The CDR3 runs from the conserved cysteine through the conserved F or W. A D gene is named only where the DNA matches it firmly. Size is stated for part of the rows, as once, few or many counts, or as a class when the clone is expanded.

NA	TRBV4-1	TRBJ1-5	NA	CASSQDFGGYQPQHF	TGCGCCAGCAGCCAAGATTTTGGGGGCTACCAGCCCCAGCATTTT
TRBD2	TRBV30	TRBJ2-1	NA	CACAGDNEQFF	TGTGCCTGTGCGGGAGATAATGAGCAGTTCTTC
NA	TRBV7-9	TRBJ1-2	NA	CASSLGEKSNYGYTF	TGTGCCAGCAGCTTAGGGGAGAAAAGTAACTATGGCTACACCTTC
NA	TRBV15	TRBJ1-5	NA	CATSTHTSNQPQHF	TGTGCCACCAGCACCCACACTAGCAATCAGCCCCAGCATTTT
TRBD1	TRBV29-1	TRBJ1-4	NA	CSVETTGTNEKLFF	TGCAGCGTTGAAACGACAGGGACTAATGAAAAACTGTTTTTT
NA	TRBV28	TRBJ1-5	NA	CAIAEDSNQPQHF	TGTGCCATCGCGGAGGATAGCAATCAGCCCCAGCATTTT
TRBD1	TRBV5-1	TRBJ2-6	NA	CASRGRGLGLAGANVLTF	TGCGCCAGCAGAGGAAGGGGGCTTGGTCTAGCTGGGGCCAACGTCCTGACTTTC
NA	TRBV6-1	TRBJ1-1	NA	CASSDRGFTEAFF	TGTGCCAGCAGTGACAGGGGTTTTACTGAAGCTTTCTTT
TRBD1	TRBV5-1	TRBJ1-1	NA	CASSPYNPRGQAFF	TGCGCCAGCAGCCCATATAACCCCAGGGGGCAAGCTTTCTTT
NA	TRBV21-1	TRBJ2-5	once	CASTPRQPTQEPQYF	TGTGCCAGCACCCCTAGACAGCCTACACAAGAGCCCCAGTACTTC
NA	TRBV5-6	TRBJ1-1	once	CASSSRRDLGNTEAFF	TGTGCCAGCAGCTCGAGACGGGATCTGGGGAACACTGAAGCTTTCTTT
TRBD1	TRBV28	TRBJ1-6	few	CASSRGQGHSPLHF	TGTGCCAGCTCAAGGGGACAGGGCCATTCACCCCTCCACTTT
TRBD1	TRBV7-6	TRBJ1-4	few	CASSLRPQGVATNEKLFF	TGTGCCAGCAGCTTACGTCCGCAGGGGGTAGCAACTAATGAAAAACTGTTTTTT
NA	TRBV18	TRBJ1-2	NA	CASSPATEGYGYTF	TGTGCCAGCTCACCCGCGACCGAGGGTTACGGCTACACCTTC
TRBD1	TRBV19	TRBJ1-5	NA	CASSINRDRGYSRQPQHF	TGTGCCAGTAGTATAAATAGGGACAGGGGTTATTCGAGACAGCCCCAGCATTTT
TRBD1	TRBV7-9	TRBJ1-3	once	CASSPSTGGSGNTIYF	TGTGCCAGCAGCCCGTCGACAGGGGGCTCTGGAAACACCATATATTTT
NA	TRBV19	TRBJ1-2	few	CASSPPGRLGRGYTF	TGTGCCAGTAGTCCGCCTGGCAGGCTCGGCCGTGGCTACACCTTC
NA	TRBV6-1	TRBJ2-2	NA	CASSEYRVDTGELFF	TGTGCCAGCAGCGAATACAGGGTAGACACCGGGGAGCTGTTTTTT
TRBD2	TRBV7-2	TRBJ2-3	NA	CASSLLLAGDTDTQYF	TGTGCCAGCAGCTTACTACTAGCGGGGGACACAGATACGCAGTATTTT
TRBD1	TRBV18	TRBJ1-5	NA	CASSPFPGQGDQPQHF	TGTGCCAGCTCACCATTCCCGGGACAGGGAGATCAGCCCCAGCATTTT
TRBD1	TRBV5-4	TRBJ1-2	NA	CASSLGGGAYGYTF	TGTGCCAGCAGCTTGGGAGGGGGCGCCTATGGCTACACCTTC